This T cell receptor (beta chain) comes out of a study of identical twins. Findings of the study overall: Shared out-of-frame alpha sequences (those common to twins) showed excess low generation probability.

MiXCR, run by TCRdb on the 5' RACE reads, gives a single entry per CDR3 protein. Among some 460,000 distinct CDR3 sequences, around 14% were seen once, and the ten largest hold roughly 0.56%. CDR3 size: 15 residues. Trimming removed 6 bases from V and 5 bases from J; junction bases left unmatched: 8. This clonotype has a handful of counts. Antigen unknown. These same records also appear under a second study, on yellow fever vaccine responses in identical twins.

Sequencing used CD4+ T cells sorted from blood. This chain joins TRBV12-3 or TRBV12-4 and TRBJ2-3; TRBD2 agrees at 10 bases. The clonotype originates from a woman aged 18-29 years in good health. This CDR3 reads CASSQAGGFGDTQYF. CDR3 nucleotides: TGTGCCAGCAGCCAAGCGGGAGGGTTTGGAGATACGCAGTATTTT.